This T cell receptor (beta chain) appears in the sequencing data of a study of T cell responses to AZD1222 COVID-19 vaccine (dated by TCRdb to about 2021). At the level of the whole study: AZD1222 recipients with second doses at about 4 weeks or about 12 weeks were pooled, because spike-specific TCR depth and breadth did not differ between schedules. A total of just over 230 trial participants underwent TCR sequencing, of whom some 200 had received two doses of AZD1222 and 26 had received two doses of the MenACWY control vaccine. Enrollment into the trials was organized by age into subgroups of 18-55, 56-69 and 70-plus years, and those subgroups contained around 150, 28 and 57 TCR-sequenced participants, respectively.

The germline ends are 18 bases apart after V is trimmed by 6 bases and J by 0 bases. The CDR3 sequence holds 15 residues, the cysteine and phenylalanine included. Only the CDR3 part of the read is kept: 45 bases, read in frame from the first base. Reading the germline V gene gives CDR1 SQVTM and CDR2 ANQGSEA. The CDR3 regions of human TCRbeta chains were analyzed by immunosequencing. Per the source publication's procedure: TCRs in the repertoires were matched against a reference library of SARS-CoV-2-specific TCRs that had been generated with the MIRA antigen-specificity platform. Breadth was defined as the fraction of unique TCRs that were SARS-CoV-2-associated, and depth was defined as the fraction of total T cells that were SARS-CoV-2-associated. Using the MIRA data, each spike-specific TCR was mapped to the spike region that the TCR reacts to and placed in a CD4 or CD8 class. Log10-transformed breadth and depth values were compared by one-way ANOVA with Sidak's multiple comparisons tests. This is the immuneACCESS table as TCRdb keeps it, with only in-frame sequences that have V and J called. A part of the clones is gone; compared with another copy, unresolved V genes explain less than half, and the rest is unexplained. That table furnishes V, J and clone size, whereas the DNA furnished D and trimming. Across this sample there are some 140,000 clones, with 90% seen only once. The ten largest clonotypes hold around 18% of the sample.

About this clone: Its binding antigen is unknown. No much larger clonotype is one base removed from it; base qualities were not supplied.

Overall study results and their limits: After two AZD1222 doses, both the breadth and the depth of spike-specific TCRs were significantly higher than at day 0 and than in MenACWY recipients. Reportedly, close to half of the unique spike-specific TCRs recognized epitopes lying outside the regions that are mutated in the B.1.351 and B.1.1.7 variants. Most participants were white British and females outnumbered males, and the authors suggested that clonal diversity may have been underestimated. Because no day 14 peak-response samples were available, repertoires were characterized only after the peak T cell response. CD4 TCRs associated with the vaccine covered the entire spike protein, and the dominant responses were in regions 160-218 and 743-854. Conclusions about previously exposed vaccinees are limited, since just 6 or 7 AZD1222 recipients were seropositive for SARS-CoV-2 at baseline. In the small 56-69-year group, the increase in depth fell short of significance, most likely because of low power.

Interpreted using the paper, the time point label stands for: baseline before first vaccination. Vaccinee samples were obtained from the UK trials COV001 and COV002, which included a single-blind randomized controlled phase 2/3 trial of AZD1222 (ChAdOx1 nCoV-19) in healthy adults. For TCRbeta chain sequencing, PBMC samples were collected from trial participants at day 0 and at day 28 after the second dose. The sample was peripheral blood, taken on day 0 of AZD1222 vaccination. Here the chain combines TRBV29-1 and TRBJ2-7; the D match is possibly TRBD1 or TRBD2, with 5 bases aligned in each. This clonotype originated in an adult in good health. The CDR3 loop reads CSVDLGVGSSYEQYF. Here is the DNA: TGCAGCGTGGATCTGGGGGTGGGGAGCTCCTACGAGCAGTACTTC.